Shown below are 17 T cell receptor beta chains from a single sample sequenced in a study of blood T cells in healthy people across ages. The use of a sample-barcoded 5' primer and a J-beta primer mix characterized a second PCR of about 7 to 12 cycles. MiXCR, run by TCRdb on the 5' RACE reads, gives a single entry per CDR3 protein. The table has some 1.5 million distinct CDR3 sequences, under 30% seen once. Sequenced material: blood. These receptor sequences come from a woman between 25 and 40 years old in good health.

The chain combines TRBV18 with TRBJ2-2, with D unclear. Per germline, CDR1 KGHSH and CDR2 LQKENI. Trimming took 3 bases from V and 0 from J, leaving 11 bases between them. CDR3 length equals 16 residues. The DNA of the CDR3 is TGTGCCAGCTCACCTTCCCCCCCAGCGAACACCGGGGAGCTGTTTTTT. It translates to CASSPSPPANTGELFF.

This clonotype was counted only a few times. CDR3 bases: TGCAGGACGACAGGTTTGGATGGCTACACCTTC. Translated: CRTTGLDGYTF. V is TRBV29-1 and J is TRBJ1-2; a possible D gene is TRBD1 (6 bases). The CDR3 totals 11 residues. Germline CDR1 reads SQVTM; CDR2 reads ANQGSEA.

With respect to this clonotype: Given a much more abundant clone one base away, this may be a read error. The V gene is TRBV6-5, the J gene TRBJ2-3; D might be TRBD1 or TRBD2, each matching 5 bases. Per germline, CDR1 MNHEY and CDR2 SVGAGI. This CDR3 is built from 15 residues. The CDR3 DNA follows: TGTGTCAGCAGTCGCATCAGGGACGTTCTAGATACGCAGTATTTT. Translating it yields CVSSRIRDVLDTQYF.

There are a few counts of this clonotype. This sequence joins TRBV12-3 or TRBV12-4 and TRBJ2-7; 9 bases map to TRBD1. This CDR3 spans 14 amino acids. With 8 bases clipped from V and 4 bases from J, the junction kept 9 bases outside the gene matches. The chain's CDR3 is CASSQGTGWYEQYF. Here the CDR3 DNA reads TGTGCCAGCTCCCAGGGGACAGGGTGGTACGAGCAGTACTTC.

Many counts were recorded for this clonotype. This sequence joins TRBV6-5 and TRBJ1-2; no clear D. From germline, CDR1 is MNHEY and CDR2 SVGAGI. V was cut by 7 bases and J by 3 bases, with 15 bases left in between. The CDR3 is 14 amino acids. This CDR3 is CASTRSWGYYGYTF. The CDR3 nucleotides read TGTGCCAGCACCCGGTCGTGGGGATACTATGGCTACACCTTC.

The CDR3 loop reads CASSFSGIEQFF. The CDR3 coding sequence is TGTGCCAGCAGCTTTAGCGGGATTGAGCAGTTCTTC. This sequence joins TRBV5-5 and TRBJ2-1; 8 bases are shared with TRBD2. This CDR3 has 12 amino acids. V lost 2 bases and J lost 9; bases outside the gene matches: 1. Germline CDR1 reads SGHKS; CDR2 reads YYEKEE (reference sequence).

This clonotype was observed a few times. This chain's CDR3 is CASSRNTGGTEAFF. The CDR3 region has the DNA TGTGCCAGCAGCCGGAACACTGGGGGCACTGAAGCTTTCTTT. The genes are TRBV7-2 and TRBJ1-1; tentatively, D is TRBD1 (5 bases). From germline, CDR1 is SGHTA and CDR2 FQGNSA. The CDR3 loop spans 14 amino acids. Trimming took 5 bases from V and 4 from J, leaving 14 bases between them.

This clonotype was seen only a few times. The genes are TRBV30 and TRBJ2-1; 11 bases line up with TRBD2. The V and J ends lost 5 bases and 3 bases, in that order; junction bases with no gene match: 3. The V gene's germline CDR1 is GTSNPN and CDR2 SVGIG (reference sequence). The CDR3 consists of 14 residues. The DNA of the CDR3 is TGTGCCTGGGACGGGACTAGCGGCTACAATGAGCAGTTCTTC. Its translation is CAWDGTSGYNEQFF.

This clonotype was observed a handful of times. This chain uses TRBV7-9 with TRBJ2-6; D call uncertain. The CDR3 runs to 17 residues. Germline lookup yields CDR1 SEHNR and CDR2 FQNEAQ (reference sequence). V lost 3 bases and J lost 0, with 12 bases in between. CDR3 bases: TGTGCCAGCAGCTTCCCCCTCAGCAGCTCTGGGGCCAACGTCCTGACTTTC. It yields the protein CASSFPLSSSGANVLTF.

The chain has TRBV7-9 and TRBJ2-5; TRBD1 agrees at 8 bases. V shed 4 bases, J shed 0 bases, and the junction held 7 bases outside the gene matches. Germline CDR1 and CDR2: SEHNR and FQNEAQ (reference sequence). This CDR3 region has 16 residues. CDR3 in DNA: TGTGCCAGCAGCTCCAGGGACAGGAGGTACCAAGAGACCCAGTACTTC. Translation: CASSSRDRRYQETQYF.

J is TRBJ1-4 and V is TRBV12-3 or TRBV12-4; the D gene is possibly TRBD1 (5 bases). V lost 6 bases to trimming and J lost 5 bases, with 13 bases between them. This CDR3 contains 14 residues. The CDR3 nucleotides read TGTGCCAGCAGCGAGGGACGCCGGAATGAAAAACTGTTTTTT. As protein: CASSEGRRNEKLFF.

The chain links TRBV12-5 to TRBJ2-5; 10 bases align to TRBD2. The junction had 10 bases not matched to a gene; V was cut back by 9 bases and J by 0 bases. The CDR3 sequence is 16 residues long. Germline assignment: CDR1 LGHNT and CDR2 FRNRAP. CDR3 DNA: TGTGCTAGCGGTATCCCAGCGGGAGGGTACCAAGAGACCCAGTACTTC. Amino acids: CASGIPAGGYQETQYF.

V usage is TRBV5-1 and J usage is TRBJ1-1; a possible D gene is TRBD1 (6 bases). The CDR3 contains 14 residues. CDR1 is SGHRS, CDR2 YFSETQ, per germline. V gave up 6 bases and J gave up 1 base, with 13 bases separating them. As DNA, the CDR3 is TGCGCCAGCAAGACCGGGACATCGAACACTGAAGCTTTCTTT. Translation gives CASKTGTSNTEAFF.

This clonotype was found a few times. J is TRBJ1-5 and V is TRBV20-1; no reliable D call. CDR1 and CDR2 (germline): DFQATT, SNEGSKA (reference sequence). The ends were cut back, 5 bases at V and 5 bases at J, with 16 bases in the middle. The CDR3 runs 14 residues. The chain's CDR3 is CSARAGGSHQPQHF. The CDR3 DNA reads TGCAGTGCTCGAGCTGGAGGCAGCCATCAGCCCCAGCATTTT.

This clonotype was counted between two and nine times. The chain carries TRBV24-1 and TRBJ2-1; 7 bases map to TRBD1. V was clipped by 4 bases and J by 2 bases; unmatched bases: 7. Germline lookup yields CDR1 KGHDR and CDR2 SFDVKD. The CDR3 spans 16 residues. CDR3 loop: CATSDSGQRTYNEQFF. The CDR3 DNA sequence: TGTGCCACCAGTGACTCGGGACAGCGGACCTACAATGAGCAGTTCTTC.

This chain uses TRBV7-9 with TRBJ1-5; D is unresolved. This CDR3 comprises 14 residues. V lost 8 bases and J 0 bases, leaving 11 bases between the germline ends. Germline-derived CDR1 and CDR2 are SEHNR and FQNEAQ (reference sequence). The CDR3 nucleotides are TGTGCCAGCGGTAACAGTTATAGCAATCAGCCCCAGCATTTT. It translates to CASGNSYSNQPQHF.

The genes are TRBV28 and TRBJ1-5; D gene uncertain. Trimming stripped 4 bases from V and 6 bases from J, with 10 bases between. The CDR3 spans 13 residues. Germline lookup yields CDR1 MDHEN and CDR2 SYDVKM. The CDR3 reads CASSSQVFQPQHF. CDR3 nucleotides: TGTGCCAGCAGTTCCCAGGTATTTCAGCCCCAGCATTTT.